These 10 T cell receptor beta chains were all obtained from the same sample, sequenced in a study of OX40 agonist ivuxolimab in advanced cancers. The library was made by the immunoSEQ multiplex PCR assay. The source is immuneACCESS, and TCRdb retained only in-frame sequences with V and J called. Part of the clones is not carried over; for the studies checked, unresolved V genes explain less than half of this, and the remainder is unexplained. Counted in this sample were about 76,000 clones; about 80% of them appeared once. Around 6.6% of the sample belongs to the ten largest clones. The source was CD4+ or CD8+ T cells sorted from blood, collected in a trial of the OX40 agonist ivuxolimab. These receptors all stem from an adult with an advanced solid tumor such as melanoma, head and neck, liver or kidney cancer.

V is TRBV18 and J is TRBJ1-5; 7 bases align to TRBD1. CDR3 length: 14 amino acids. The germline V gene has CDR1 KGHSH and CDR2 LQKENI. J gave up 2 bases and V 6 bases, and 4 bases lay outside the gene matches. CDR3 residues: CASSEGQGNQPQHF. CDR3 sequence (DNA): TGTGCCAGCTCCGAAGGACAGGGCAATCAGCCCCAGCATTTT.

The chain is built from TRBV11-3 and TRBJ2-2; perhaps TRBD2 as D (6 bases). V lost 10 bases and J lost 7, with 22 bases in between. The CDR3 contains 15 residues. Germline CDR1 is SGHNT and CDR2 is YENEEA. The CDR3 loop reads CAIQALGGPGGELFF. As DNA, the CDR3 is TGTGCCATCCAGGCACTCGGAGGGCCTGGCGGGGAGCTGTTTTTT.

V is TRBV4-3 and J is TRBJ2-1; TRBD1 matches at 8 bases. Trimming removed 0 bases from V and 4 bases from J; junction bases left unmatched: 5. Germline assignment: CDR1 LGHNA and CDR2 YSLEER. This CDR3 region has 16 residues. The CDR3 nucleotides are TGCGCCAGCAGCCAAGAGGACAGGGCAACGTACAATGAGCAGTTCTTC. Its translation: CASSQEDRATYNEQFF.

The chain uses TRBV7-3 and TRBJ2-1; maybe TRBD2 (6 bases). Trimming took 2 bases from V and 5 from J, leaving 16 bases between them. CDR3 size: 16 residues. CDR1 and CDR2 (germline): SGHTA, FQGTGA. The CDR3 DNA follows: TGTGCCAGCAGCTTAGAATCGGGGGATGGGAACAATGAGCAGTTCTTC. Its translation is CASSLESGDGNNEQFF.

This chain joins TRBV4-1 and TRBJ1-2; the D gene is possibly TRBD1 (6 bases). The V end was cut by 0 bases, the J end by 4 bases, with 9 bases between. In germline, CDR1 is MGHRA, CDR2 YSYEKL. The CDR3 runs to 14 residues. The CDR3 DNA is TGCGCCAGCAGCCAAGACAGGGGCGGCTATGGCTACACCTTC. Translation gives CASSQDRGGYGYTF.

J is TRBJ2-3 and V is TRBV7-9; D unresolved. Trimming stripped 2 bases from V and 0 bases from J, with 9 bases between. CDR1 is SEHNR, CDR2 FQNEAQ, per germline (reference sequence). The CDR3 sequence is 15 residues long. CDR3 DNA: TGTGCCAGCAGCTTATTGGCCTCTAGCACAGATACGCAGTATTTT. It specifies CASSLLASSTDTQYF.

V and J are TRBV28 and TRBJ2-5; the match to TRBD1 covers 9 bases. The germline gives CDR1 MDHEN, CDR2 SYDVKM. The CDR3 totals 14 residues. J gave up 5 bases and V 8 bases, and 9 bases lay outside the gene matches. As DNA, the CDR3 is TGTGCCAGCGGGACAGGGAACAGGGCTGAGACCCAGTACTTC. Translated, it gives CASGTGNRAETQYF.

This clone has a single count. V gene TRBV6-4 combines with J gene TRBJ2-2; D is possibly TRBD2 (5 bases). The CDR3 consists of 14 residues. Germline V gene lookup returns CDR1 MRHNA and CDR2 SNTAGT. V was shortened by 5 bases and J by 4 bases, with 11 bases between the two germline ends. The CDR3 loop is CASSQKAGTGELFF. CDR3 DNA sequence: TGTGCCAGCAGTCAAAAGGCGGGCACCGGGGAGCTGTTTTTT.

This chain links TRBV11-2 with TRBJ2-5, with 12 bases identical to TRBD2. The CDR3 sequence is 17 residues long. Germline CDR1 reads SGHAT; CDR2 reads FQNNGV. The trim removed 1 base at V and 0 bases at J, leaving 3 bases unmatched. In nucleotides, the CDR3 is TGTGCCAGCAGCTTAGGCCTAGCGGGAGGGTACCAAGAGACCCAGTACTTC. It is translated as CASSLGLAGGYQETQYF.

This sequence joins TRBV27 and TRBJ1-1; no reliable D call. The ends were cut back, 1 base at V and 6 bases at J, with 12 bases in the middle. The CDR3 sequence is 14 residues long. Germline V CDR1 and CDR2: MNHEY, SMNVEV (reference sequence). The DNA for the CDR3 is TGTGCCAGCAGTTTATTCTCGTGGGAGCCTGAAGCTTTCTTT. Translating it yields CASSLFSWEPEAFF.